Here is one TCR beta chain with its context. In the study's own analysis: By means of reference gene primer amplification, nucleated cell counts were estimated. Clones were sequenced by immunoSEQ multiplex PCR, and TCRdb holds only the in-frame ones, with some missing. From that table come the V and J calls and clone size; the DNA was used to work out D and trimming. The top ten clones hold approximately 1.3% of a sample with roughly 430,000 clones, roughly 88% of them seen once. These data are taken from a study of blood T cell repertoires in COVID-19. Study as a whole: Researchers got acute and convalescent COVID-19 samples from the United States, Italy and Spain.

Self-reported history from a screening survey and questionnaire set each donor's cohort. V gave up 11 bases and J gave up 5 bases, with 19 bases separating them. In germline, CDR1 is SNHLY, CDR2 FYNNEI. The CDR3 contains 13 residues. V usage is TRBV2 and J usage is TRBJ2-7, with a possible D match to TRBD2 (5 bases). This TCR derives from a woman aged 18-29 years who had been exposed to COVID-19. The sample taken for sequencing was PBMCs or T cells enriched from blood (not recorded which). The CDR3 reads CAARFGLRDEQYF. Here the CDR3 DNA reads TGTGCCGCAAGGTTCGGGCTGCGGGACGAGCAGTACTTC.